The rows below give T cell receptor beta chains drawn from one sample of a study of regulatory and conventional T cells in RAG deficiency. The data were produced by immunoSEQ multiplex PCR, yet TCRdb's version contains in-frame clones alone and is incomplete. The sample yields more than 40,000 clones, 75% to 90% seen once. These data are also associated with another study on regulatory T cells.

Sequenced: CD4+ effector T cells sorted from blood. These receptor sequences come from a human donor in good health. Both conserved end residues are part of each CDR3. A D gene is named only where the DNA matches it firmly. Clone size appears in some rows only: once, few, many, or a class for an expanded clone.

size: -
D: TRBD2
V: TRBV7-2
J: TRBJ2-5
DNA: TGTGCCAGCAGCCCCGGGACTAGCGTCCCCCAAGAGACCCAGTACTTC
CDR3: CASSPGTSVPQETQYF

size: -
D: TRBD1
V: TRBV11-2
J: TRBJ1-5
DNA: TGTGCCAGCAGCTCTCGAACAGGGGCTGGACAGCCCCAGCATTTT
CDR3: CASSSRTGAGQPQHF

size: -
D: TRBD1
V: TRBV7-3
J: TRBJ2-5
DNA: TGTGCCAGCAGGACTCGACAGGGGGCGTCGGAAGAGACCCAGTACTTC
CDR3: CASRTRQGASEETQYF

size: -
D: TRBD1
V: TRBV6-5
J: TRBJ2-2
DNA: TGTGCCAGCAGTCCGGACAGGGTCGCGACCGGGGAGCTGTTTTTT
CDR3: CASSPDRVATGELFF

size: -
D: -
V: TRBV21-1
J: TRBJ2-5
DNA: TGTGCCAGCAGGACTAGCGGGGGGGAGACCCAGTACTTC
CDR3: CASRTSGGETQYF

size: -
D: -
V: TRBV2
J: TRBJ1-5
DNA: TGTGCCAGCAGCGCCGAAAAGGGATGGAATCAGCCCCAGCATTTT
CDR3: CASSAEKGWNQPQHF

size: -
D: -
V: TRBV18
J: TRBJ1-3
DNA: TGTGCCAGCTCACGGACCTCCTCTGGAAACACCATATATTTT
CDR3: CASSRTSSGNTIYF

size: once
D: TRBD2
V: TRBV4-1
J: TRBJ2-7
DNA: TGCGCCAGCAGCTCCGGGGAGGGGCAGTACTTC
CDR3: CASSSGEGQYF

size: once
D: TRBD1
V: TRBV6-5
J: TRBJ1-5
DNA: TGTGCCAGCAGTGAAGAGGGGGCCCAGCCCCAGCATTTT
CDR3: CASSEEGAQPQHF

size: -
D: -
V: TRBV27
J: TRBJ2-2
DNA: TGTGCCAGCAGTTTATTGGGAATAAACACCGGGGAGCTGTTTTTT
CDR3: CASSLLGINTGELFF

size: -
D: -
V: TRBV28
J: TRBJ2-1
DNA: TGTGCCAGTAAGTCCCGGGACTTTTACAATGAGCAGTTCTTC
CDR3: CASKSRDFYNEQFF

size: -
D: -
V: TRBV5-1
J: TRBJ1-2
DNA: TGCGCCACCTCGACACAGCCCGGCAGGGATGGCTACACCTTC
CDR3: CATSTQPGRDGYTF

size: once
D: TRBD2
V: TRBV5-1
J: TRBJ2-5
DNA: TGCGCCAGCAGCCCCCGACTAGCGGGGGGCTCGCCCGAGACCCAGTACTTC
CDR3: CASSPRLAGGSPETQYF